This T cell receptor (beta chain) was identified during a study of T cell responses to AZD1222 COVID-19 vaccine. Repertoires were generated with immunoSEQ multiplex PCR, while TCRdb's copy carries only in-frame clones and drops some. The sample carries 150,000 to 200,000 clones, about 92% recorded once. Regarding this clone: The target antigen is unknown.

Study findings and constraints: Without day 14 samples, only post-peak T cell repertoires were studied.

The sequencing here drew on peripheral blood, taken 28 days after the second dose of the MenACWY control vaccine. This clonotype originated in an adult who received the MenACWY meningococcal vaccine as a control.

For the CDR3, the DNA is TGTGCCAGTAACGGACTCAGGGGGGCCGGGGAGCTGTTTTTT. Its protein is CASNGLRGAGELFF. V gene TRBV19 combines with J gene TRBJ2-2; maybe TRBD1 (7 bases). V gave up 7 bases and J gave up 6 bases, with 15 bases separating them. The length of the CDR3 is 14 residues. Germline V gene sequence: CDR1 LNHDA, CDR2 SQIVND (reference sequence).